This note documents a single TCR beta chain sequence. This clonotype showed up just a few times. The antigen it binds to is not known. Nothing much larger sits one base from this clone, and base qualities are not available. The sample's time point label is to be understood as: patch test 2, 6 weeks after DPC sensitization. The sample's treatment or condition label, decoded: therapeutic diphenylcyclopropenone sensitization with weekly scalp DPC. At each patch-test visit, blood was drawn before the patch test was applied. To be eligible, patients had to be aged 18 to 70, diagnosed with alopecia and judged suitable for DPC therapy, while pregnant patients were excluded. Unfractionated whole blood was collected in Tempus Blood RNA tubes, and total RNA was extracted from that blood. Library method: RACE. Data came from a NextSeq 500. During library preparation, unique molecular identifiers were attached to individual cDNA molecules so that TCRs could be counted in a quantitative, reproducible way. Both TCR alpha and TCR beta chains were sequenced from each blood RNA sample. In the authors' own workflow: Samples had a median of roughly 87,000 TCRs, with a range from about 23,224 to 700,000. V, J and CDR3 annotation of the TCR reads was carried out using the Decombinator software suite. For PS versus PT1 abundance plots, all samples were subsampled to the same number of TCRs (28,000). TCRs were defined as expanded if absent before sensitization and observed at least eight times at the 2-week time point. Using fastp at Q25 and MiXCR, TCRdb reprocessed the public reads and kept productive beta chains. Every CDR3 protein is listed once, alongside the most common genes and DNA of its rows. These V and J calls originate from TCRdb's pipeline instead of the authors' own analysis. The sample has 140,000 or so distinct CDR3 sequences on record, approximately 12% of them singletons. The ten top clones hold less than 1.5% of the sample.

This record belongs to a study of human T cells and chemical hapten exposure (dated by TCRdb to the early 2020s). Concerning the study at large: For sensitization, 2% DPC in acetone was applied to an approximately 2 cm by approximately 2 cm area of upper inner arm skin. Libraries were pooled for sequencing, and variation in per-sample TCR yields was attributed mainly to small differences in library volumes within the pool. Blood for TCR sequencing was provided by twenty-nine alopecia patients at one to four time points (pre-sensitization, 2, 6 and 24 weeks). The mostly female patient cohort included alopecia areata with under or over 50% scalp involvement, alopecia totalis and alopecia universalis. Throughout the study period of about 23 weeks, patients also received therapeutic DPC doses to the scalp every week. This study followed changes in the peripheral blood TCR repertoire in vivo during primary and secondary sensitization of alopecia patients to the hapten diphenylcyclopropenone (DPC). Blood was sampled from patients pre-sensitization (week 0) and at 2, 6 and about 24 weeks after DPC sensitization. Patch testing was performed on the upper back with Finn chambers containing 0.01% DPC, and the patch tests were scored after 6 days according to International Contact Dermatitis Research Group standards. Findings and caveats that apply to the study as a whole: Significantly more large CDR3 similarity clusters were formed by expanded TCRs than by pre-sensitization or healthy control sets, consistent with antigen-driven responses. All patients had alopecia, a presumed autoimmune disease, so their immune response might differ from that of healthy individuals. After repeated subsampling, changes were observed in the strength of the expansion versus patch-test correlation and in the threshold at which the correlation became significant. DPC sensitization did not change the number of TCRs with a frequency above 1 in 1000, and there was no evidence of changes in global repertoire structure. Patch test score was positively correlated with the number of PT1 expanded TCRs, with significance at thresholds 8, 16 and 32 but not at 4.

At the junction V is shortened by 10 bases and J by 3 bases; bases outside the gene matches: 11. The germline V gene (reference sequence) sets CDR1 to WNHNN and CDR2 to SYGVQD. Measured from the cysteine to the phenylalanine, the CDR3 is 14 residues long. Just CDR3 DNA is preserved here, 42 bases in frame from base 1. This specimen was whole blood, taken in connection with sensitization to the hapten diphenylcyclopropenone (DPC). The source is a woman in her fifties or sixties with alopecia areata. Some clones in this sample may be carry-over from other donors' samples. This chain is built from TRBV10-1 and TRBJ2-7; 8 bases in the junction line up with TRBD2. Read as DNA, the sequence is TGCGCCATACCTCCACTAGCGGCAATCTACGAGCAGTACTTC. It translates to CAIPPLAAIYEQYF.